This T cell receptor (beta chain) was found in a study of shared clonotypes between healthy human individuals. At the level of the study: A couple of female and three male donors aged 18 to 49 were enrolled.

Assay used: immunoSEQ multiplex PCR; TCRdb lists only in-frame clones, some missing. The sample yields some 1,400,000 clones, around 95% seen once. CDR3 size: 14 residues. V lost 6 bases, J lost 4 bases, and 2 bases stayed unmatched. The germline CDR1 and CDR2 sequences are MNHEY and SVGAGI. Findings and caveats of the study: Tissues were not sampled, only blood, and their repertoires likely differ. With few donors, the genetic and exposure-history diversity represented was limited.

Points on this clone: As yet, its antigen is unknown.

The TCR comes from a man younger than 45 in good health. The rearrangement uses TRBV6-5 and TRBJ2-2; the match to TRBD2 covers 10 bases. The specimen was naive CD4+ T cells sorted from blood. Sample subset: CD45RA+ positively selected. The CDR3 DNA reads TGTGCCAGCAGCAGACTAGCGGGCACCGGGGAGCTGTTTTTT. Amino acid sequence: CASSRLAGTGELFF.